The entry below describes one T cell receptor (beta chain). CDR3 length: 20 amino acids. CDR1 LNHDA and CDR2 SQIVND come from the germline V gene (reference sequence). Losses at the gene ends were 3 bases for V and 6 bases for J; bases not matched to a gene: 15. The sample comes from a study of shared T cell receptors in the human thymus. Data came from immunoSEQ multiplex PCR; TCRdb stores just in-frame clones and leaves some out. In the table there are fewer than 700,000 clones, around nine tenths of which are singletons. The data were also submitted as part of a second study, on human thymus T cells. From that report: Having corrective surgery for congenital heart defects, healthy Finnish infants were the ones who donated. Resections obtained during corrective heart surgery supplied the thymus tissue. Gene usage (both V and J) appeared biased in thymic and blood repertoires. Related research has reported that thymic repertoires overlap highly among unrelated individuals.

The sequenced sample consisted of thymocytes. This rearrangement joins TRBV19 to TRBJ2-3; 16 nucleotides match TRBD2. This sequence originates from a boy younger than two with a congenital heart defect. CDR3: CASSMGGEGLAGGPRDTQYF. The CDR3 DNA sequence: TGTGCCAGTAGTATGGGGGGAGAGGGACTAGCGGGAGGGCCAAGGGATACGCAGTATTTT.